This TCR beta chain was identified during a study of OX40 agonist ivuxolimab in advanced cancers. Across the whole study: Ivuxolimab, an agonistic anti-OX40 (CD134) antibody, was given to patients. Ivuxolimab, which patients received intravenously every 2 weeks, was dosed at 0.01 to 10 mg/kg.

Method: immunoSEQ multiplex PCR; TCRdb's copy keeps in-frame clones and lacks some. The sample has under 100,000 clones, more than 80% seen once; the top ten hold 5.5%. The sequence derives from an adult with an advanced solid tumor such as melanoma, head and neck, liver or kidney cancer. The source material was CD4+ or CD8+ T cells sorted from blood, sampled in a trial of the OX40 agonist ivuxolimab.

The CDR3 here is CASSLRQLRDGYTF. CDR3 sequence (DNA): TGCGCCAGCAGCCTGCGACAACTTCGGGATGGCTACACCTTC. The V and J genes are TRBV4-1 and TRBJ1-2; D is unresolved. Between the trimmed V and J ends, which lost 4 bases and 6 bases, there was a span of 15 bases. CDR1 and CDR2 (germline): MGHRA, YSYEKL. The CDR3 loop spans 14 amino acids.